This T cell receptor (beta chain) came from a study of blood T cell repertoires in COVID-19. Study background: PBMCs, B-cell-depleted T cells, or T cells were the source of the cDNA or gDNA that made up the material.

Clones were sequenced by immunoSEQ multiplex PCR, and TCRdb holds only the in-frame ones, with some missing. The repertoire holds about 100,000 clones, with almost 80% as singletons. Trimming took 10 bases from V and 5 from J; bases not matched to a gene: 10. The CDR3 extends over 14 amino acids. The germline V gene encodes CDR1 MNHEY and CDR2 SVGAGI. The source of this sequence is a man between 65 and 80 years old with active or convalescent COVID-19. Sequenced: peripheral blood. This chain joins TRBV6-5 and TRBJ2-1, with TRBD2 matching over 8 bases. The CDR3 DNA is TGTGCCATGTCCAGCGGGGGTCTGGACAATGAGCAGTTCTTC. Translated, it gives CAMSSGGLDNEQFF.